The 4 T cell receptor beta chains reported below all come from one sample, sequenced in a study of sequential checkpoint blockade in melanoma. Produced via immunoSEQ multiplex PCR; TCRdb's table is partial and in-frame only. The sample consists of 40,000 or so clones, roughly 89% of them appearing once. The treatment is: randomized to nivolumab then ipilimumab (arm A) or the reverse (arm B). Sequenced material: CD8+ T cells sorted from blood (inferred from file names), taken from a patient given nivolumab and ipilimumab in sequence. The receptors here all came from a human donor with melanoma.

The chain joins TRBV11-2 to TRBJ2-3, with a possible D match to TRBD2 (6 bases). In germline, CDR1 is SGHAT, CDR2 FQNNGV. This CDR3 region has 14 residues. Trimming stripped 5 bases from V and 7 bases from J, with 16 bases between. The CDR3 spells CASSGSLASHTQYF. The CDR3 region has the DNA TGTGCCAGCAGCGGCTCCCTAGCGTCACATACGCAGTATTTT.

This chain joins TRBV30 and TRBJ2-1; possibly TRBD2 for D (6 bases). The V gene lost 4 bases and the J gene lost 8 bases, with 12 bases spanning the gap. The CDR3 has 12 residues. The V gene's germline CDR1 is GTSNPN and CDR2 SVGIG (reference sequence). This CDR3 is CAWTHGRDEQFF. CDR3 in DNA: TGTGCCTGGACCCACGGGAGAGATGAGCAGTTCTTC.

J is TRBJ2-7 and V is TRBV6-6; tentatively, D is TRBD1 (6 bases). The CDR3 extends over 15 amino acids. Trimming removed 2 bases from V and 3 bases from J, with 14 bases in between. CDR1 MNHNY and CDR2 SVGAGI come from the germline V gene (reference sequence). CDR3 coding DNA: TGTGCCAGCAGTTACCCCCCGGGACACTTCTACGAGCAGTACGTC. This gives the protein CASSYPPGHFYEQYV.

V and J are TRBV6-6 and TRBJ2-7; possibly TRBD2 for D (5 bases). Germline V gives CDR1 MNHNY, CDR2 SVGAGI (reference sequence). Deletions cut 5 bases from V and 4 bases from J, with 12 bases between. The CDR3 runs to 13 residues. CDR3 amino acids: CASSNGIPYEQYF. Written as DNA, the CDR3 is TGTGCCAGCAGTAACGGGATTCCTTACGAGCAGTACTTC.